This T cell receptor (beta chain) was found in a study of T cell clusters in autoimmune cytopenias. Study summary: The median distinct TRB clonotype count was a few thousand per sample, from a median approximately 52,000 reads.

Study observations and caveats: TRB repertoire shifts in secondary cytopenia and chronic lymphocytic leukemia mostly reflected lymphoma, not autoimmunity.

TRB amplification used 200 to 250 ng of peripheral blood genomic DNA. In the case of this clonotype: Antigen specificity is unknown.

One tube held mixed TRB-A and TRB-B primer pools for touch-down PCR. Following a re-call of the multiplex PCR reads, TCRdb has one entry per CDR3 protein and lacks DNA. The sample data list about 7,800 distinct CDR3 sequences. The sequence was obtained from a human donor with an autoimmune cytopenia or autoimmune hepatitis (not recorded which). Sequenced sample: peripheral blood.

The CDR3 spells CASSSLAGADNEQFF. The chain has TRBV11-2 and TRBJ2-1; no DNA is available, so the TRBD2 call from TCRdb remains unchecked. Germline lookup yields CDR1 SGHAT and CDR2 FQNNGV. This CDR3 comprises 15 residues. Combining the CDR3 with reference TRBV11-2 and TRBJ2-1 gives the whole variable domain EAGVAQSPRYKIIEKRQSVAFWCNPISGHATLYWYQQILGQGPKLLIQFQNNGVVDDSQLPKDRFSAERLKGVDSTLKIQPAKLEDSAVYLCASSSLAGADNEQFFGPGTRLTVL.